A single sample gave rise to the 15 T cell receptor beta chains below, sequenced in a study of T cell responses to AZD1222 COVID-19 vaccine. Libraries were prepared by immunoSEQ multiplex PCR; TCRdb keeps only in-frame clonotypes and omits some of them. The repertoire includes 85,000 to 130,000 clones, roughly 90% of them detected once, and 5% to 6% sits in the top ten. The specimen was peripheral blood, collected on day 0 of AZD1222 vaccination. All receptors come from an adult in good health.

A single count supports this clone. The rearrangement uses TRBV2 and TRBJ1-3; TRBD1 is a possible D gene (5 bases). CDR1 and CDR2 (germline): SNHLY, FYNNEI. This CDR3 is built from 17 residues. Trimming left V 0 bases short and J 1 base short, with 13 bases between. The DNA of the CDR3 is TGTGCCAGCAGTGAAGCGTCGACCAGGGCGTCTGGAAACACCATATATTTT. This encodes CASSEASTRASGNTIYF.

The J gene is TRBJ1-1, the V gene TRBV28; D might be TRBD1 (6 bases). The germline gives CDR1 MDHEN, CDR2 SYDVKM. Trimming left V 9 bases short and J 11 bases short, with 16 bases between. CDR3 length equals 11 residues. The CDR3 spells CASSPAGAAFF. The CDR3, as DNA: TGTGCCAGTTCTCCCGCGGGGGCCGCTTTCTTT.

V is TRBV19 and J is TRBJ1-1, with D unclear. V gave up 1 base and J gave up 5 bases, with 11 bases separating them. The CDR3 sequence is 14 residues long. Germline values: CDR1 LNHDA, CDR2 SQIVND (reference sequence). This CDR3 is CASSIVGVKTEAFF. The CDR3 DNA is TGTGCCAGTAGTATAGTTGGGGTAAAAACTGAAGCTTTCTTT.

The chain couples TRBV5-1 to TRBJ2-1, with no clear D. Trimming cost V 0 bases and J 3 bases, with 4 bases left between them. This CDR3 contains 13 residues. In germline, CDR1 is SGHRS, CDR2 YFSETQ. The CDR3: CASSLADYNEQFF. In DNA form, the CDR3 reads TGCGCCAGCAGCTTGGCGGACTACAATGAGCAGTTCTTC.

This rearrangement joins TRBV7-8 to TRBJ2-7; the match to TRBD1 covers 10 bases. CDR3 length: 14 residues. Germline CDR1 and CDR2: SGHVS and FQNEAQ. J gave up 7 bases and V 5 bases, and 8 bases lay outside the gene matches. The CDR3, as DNA: TGTGCCAGCAGCCTCGGGACAGGGGCCGGTGAGCAGTACTTC. Translated: CASSLGTGAGEQYF.

The sample holds one count of this clone. V and J are TRBV5-5 and TRBJ1-5; 8 bases are a match to TRBD1. Germline V gene lookup returns CDR1 SGHKS and CDR2 YYEKEE (reference sequence). There are 15 residues in the CDR3. Trimming removed 3 bases from V and 6 bases from J; junction bases left unmatched: 8. CDR3 sequence (DNA): TGTGCCAGCAGCTCCTATGGACAGGGAGGTCAGCCCCAGCATTTT. This sequence encodes CASSSYGQGGQPQHF.

The chain carries TRBV24-1 and TRBJ2-1; 7 nucleotides line up with TRBD1. Per germline, CDR1 KGHDR and CDR2 SFDVKD. J was trimmed by 6 bases and V by 2 bases; bases with no gene match: 12. This CDR3 contains 17 residues. CDR3 bases: TGTGCCACCAGTGATTCCGGGACAGCGATTGGTATCAATGAGCAGTTCTTC. This sequence encodes CATSDSGTAIGINEQFF.

This CDR3 reads CASSLNPPQGGETQYF. CDR3 DNA sequence: TGTGCCAGCAGCTTAAACCCCCCCCAGGGAGGAGAGACCCAGTACTTC. This chain connects TRBV7-3 to TRBJ2-5; a weak D match, TRBD2 (6 bases). The length of the CDR3 is 16 residues. The germline gives CDR1 SGHTA, CDR2 FQGTGA. Trimming stripped 1 base from V and 4 bases from J, with 16 bases between. Variable domain in full (rest from reference TRBV7-3 and TRBJ2-5): GAGVSQTPSNKVTEKGKYVELRCDPISGHTALYWYRQSLGQGPEFLIYFQGTGAADDSGLPNDRFFAVRPEGSVSTLKIQRTERGDSAVYLCASSLNPPQGGETQYFGPGTRLLVL.

This chain connects TRBV6-1 to TRBJ2-7, with 10 bases lining up with TRBD2. V shed 3 bases, J shed 0 bases, and the junction held 2 bases outside the gene matches. CDR3 size: 15 residues. CDR1 is MNHNS and CDR2 is SASEGT in the germline V gene. CDR3 loop: CASSERLAGSYEQYF. The CDR3 bases are TGTGCCAGCAGTGAGAGACTAGCGGGCTCCTACGAGCAGTACTTC.

The rearrangement joins TRBV19 to TRBJ1-5; TRBD1 matches 8 bases. The CDR3 is made up of 16 amino acids. After removal of 5 bases from V and 15 bases from J, the junction contained 21 bases not matched to a gene. Germline values: CDR1 LNHDA, CDR2 SQIVND (reference sequence). The CDR3 DNA follows: TGTGCCAGTAGTTCCCCGACTCAGGGGGCGCGAGCCTTCTGGCATTTT. It yields the protein CASSSPTQGARAFWHF.

The chain recombines TRBV12-3 or TRBV12-4 with TRBJ2-5; TRBD1 might be the D (5 bases). V was trimmed by 5 bases and J by 2 bases, leaving 9 bases between them. This CDR3 contains 13 residues. The CDR3 DNA follows: TGTGCCAGCAGTATCAGACAGCAAGAGACCCAGTACTTC. It encodes CASSIRQQETQYF.

The chain uses TRBV5-8 and TRBJ2-7; D not certain. In germline, CDR1 is SGHTS, CDR2 YDEGEE. The CDR3 loop spans 13 amino acids. The ends were cut back, 0 bases at V and 7 bases at J, with 11 bases in the middle. CDR3 DNA sequence: TGTGCCAGCAGCTTGGGTAGGGTAGGTGAGCAGTACTTC. Amino acid sequence: CASSLGRVGEQYF.

This clone was recorded a few times. The rearrangement links TRBV4-2 to TRBJ1-2, with D perhaps matching TRBD1 (5 bases). Trimming removed 4 bases at V and 4 bases at J, with 13 bases between. CDR1 LGHNA and CDR2 YNFKEQ come from the germline V gene. The CDR3 is 14 residues long. CDR3 sequence: CASSPDPGAYGYTF. CDR3 bases: TGTGCCAGCAGCCCTGATCCCGGGGCCTATGGCTACACCTTC.

The rearrangement uses TRBV5-6 and TRBJ2-7; 7 bases fit TRBD2. Germline lookup yields CDR1 SGHDT and CDR2 YYEEEE. Trimming cost V 1 base and J 0 bases; bases outside gene matches: 10. The CDR3 loop spans 17 amino acids. CDR3 DNA sequence: TGTGCCAGCAGCTTGAGTAGCGGGTATCAAAGCTCCTACGAGCAGTACTTC. This gives the protein CASSLSSGYQSSYEQYF.

J is TRBJ1-2 and V is TRBV30, with D possibly matching TRBD1 (6 bases). The CDR3 contains 12 residues. V was pared by 1 base and J by 7 bases, with 10 bases between. The V gene's germline CDR1 is GTSNPN and CDR2 SVGIG (reference sequence). The CDR3 is CAWSETGIGYTF. The CDR3 nucleotides are TGTGCCTGGAGTGAAACAGGGATTGGCTACACCTTC.